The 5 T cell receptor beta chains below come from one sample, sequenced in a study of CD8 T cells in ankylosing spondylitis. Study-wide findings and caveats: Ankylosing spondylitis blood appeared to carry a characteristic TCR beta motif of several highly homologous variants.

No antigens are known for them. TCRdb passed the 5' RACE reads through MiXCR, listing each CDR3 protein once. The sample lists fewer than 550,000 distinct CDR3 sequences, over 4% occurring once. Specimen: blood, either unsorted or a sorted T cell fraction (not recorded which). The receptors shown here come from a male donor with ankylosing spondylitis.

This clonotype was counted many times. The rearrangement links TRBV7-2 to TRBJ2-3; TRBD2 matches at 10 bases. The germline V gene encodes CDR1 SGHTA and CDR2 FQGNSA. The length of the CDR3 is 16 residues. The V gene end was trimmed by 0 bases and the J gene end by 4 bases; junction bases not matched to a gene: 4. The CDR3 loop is CASSLASGGSADTQYF. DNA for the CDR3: TGTGCCAGCAGCTTAGCTAGCGGGGGGTCGGCAGATACGCAGTATTTT.

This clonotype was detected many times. The chain's CDR3 is CAISESGRTNTEAFF. The CDR3 DNA sequence: TGTGCCATCAGTGAGTCGGGCAGGACCAACACTGAAGCTTTCTTT. This chain connects TRBV10-3 to TRBJ1-1; D is unclear. The CDR3 totals 15 residues. Deletions cut 0 bases from V and 2 bases from J, with 10 bases between. The germline V gene encodes CDR1 ENHRY and CDR2 SYGVKD.

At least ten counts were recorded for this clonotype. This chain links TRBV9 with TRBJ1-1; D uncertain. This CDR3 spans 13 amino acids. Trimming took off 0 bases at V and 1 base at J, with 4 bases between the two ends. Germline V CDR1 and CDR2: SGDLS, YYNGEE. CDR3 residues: CASSVGANTEAFF. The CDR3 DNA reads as TGTGCCAGCAGCGTAGGAGCGAACACTGAAGCTTTCTTT.

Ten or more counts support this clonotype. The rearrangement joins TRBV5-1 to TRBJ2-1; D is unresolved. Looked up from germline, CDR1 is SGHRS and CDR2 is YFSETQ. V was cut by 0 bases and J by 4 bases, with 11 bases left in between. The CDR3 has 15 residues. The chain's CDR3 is CASSLGQTPYNEQFF. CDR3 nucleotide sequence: TGCGCCAGCAGCTTGGGGCAGACCCCGTACAATGAGCAGTTCTTC.

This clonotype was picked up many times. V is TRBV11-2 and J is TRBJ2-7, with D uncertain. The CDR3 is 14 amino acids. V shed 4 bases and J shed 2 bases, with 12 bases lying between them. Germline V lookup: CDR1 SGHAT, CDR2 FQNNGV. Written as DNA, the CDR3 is TGTGCCAGCAGCTCCCTGAGGTGGGCCTACGAGCAGTACTTC. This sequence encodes CASSSLRWAYEQYF.